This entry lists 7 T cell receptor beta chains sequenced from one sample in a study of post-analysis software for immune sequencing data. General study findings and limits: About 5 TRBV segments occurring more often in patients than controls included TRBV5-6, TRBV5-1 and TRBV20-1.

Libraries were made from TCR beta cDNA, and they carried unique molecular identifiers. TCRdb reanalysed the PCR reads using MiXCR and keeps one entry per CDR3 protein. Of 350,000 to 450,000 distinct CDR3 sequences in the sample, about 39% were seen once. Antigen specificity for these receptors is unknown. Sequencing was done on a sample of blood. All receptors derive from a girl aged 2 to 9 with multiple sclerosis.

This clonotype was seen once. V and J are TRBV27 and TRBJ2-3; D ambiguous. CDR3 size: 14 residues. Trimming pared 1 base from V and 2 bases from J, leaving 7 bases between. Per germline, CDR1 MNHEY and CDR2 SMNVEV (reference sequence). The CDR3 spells CASSLYSDTDTQYF. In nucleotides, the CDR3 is TGTGCCAGCAGTTTATACAGTGACACAGATACGCAGTATTTT.

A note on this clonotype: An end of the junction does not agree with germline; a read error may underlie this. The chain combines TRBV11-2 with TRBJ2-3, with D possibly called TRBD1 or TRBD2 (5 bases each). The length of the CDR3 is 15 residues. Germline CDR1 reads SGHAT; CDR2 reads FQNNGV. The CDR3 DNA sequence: TGTGCCAGCAGCCCCCGGGACGTTGACACAGGTACGCAGTATTTT. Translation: CASSPRDVDTGTQYF.

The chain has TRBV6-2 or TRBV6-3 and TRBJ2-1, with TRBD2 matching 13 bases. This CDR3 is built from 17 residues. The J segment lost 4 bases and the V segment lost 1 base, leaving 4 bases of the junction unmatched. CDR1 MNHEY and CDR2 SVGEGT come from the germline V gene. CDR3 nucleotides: TGTGCCAGCAGTTACTTGGGGACTAGCGGGATTTACAATGAGCAGTTCTTC. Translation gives CASSYLGTSGIYNEQFF.

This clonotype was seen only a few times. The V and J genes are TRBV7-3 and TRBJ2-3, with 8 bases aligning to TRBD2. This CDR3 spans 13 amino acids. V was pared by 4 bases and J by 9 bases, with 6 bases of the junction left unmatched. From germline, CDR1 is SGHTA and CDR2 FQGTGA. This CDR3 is CASSWAGGGTQYF. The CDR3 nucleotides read TGTGCCAGCAGCTGGGCGGGGGGAGGGACGCAGTATTTT.

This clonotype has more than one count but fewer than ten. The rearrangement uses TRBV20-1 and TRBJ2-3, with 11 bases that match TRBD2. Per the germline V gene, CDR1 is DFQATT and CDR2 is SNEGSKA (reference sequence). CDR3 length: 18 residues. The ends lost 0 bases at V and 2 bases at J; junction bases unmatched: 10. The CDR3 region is CSARDPTSGMVFTDTQYF. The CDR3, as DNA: TGCAGTGCTAGAGACCCGACTAGCGGGATGGTCTTCACAGATACGCAGTATTTT.

Here the CDR3 DNA reads TGTGCCAGCAGAAGGACGGACTTCACAGATACGCAGTATTTT. This translates into CASRRTDFTDTQYF. This chain uses TRBV6-5 with TRBJ2-3; tentatively, D is TRBD2 (5 bases). The length of the CDR3 is 14 residues. The ends were cut back, 6 bases at V and 2 bases at J, with 12 bases in the middle. Germline loops: CDR1 MNHEY, CDR2 SVGAGI.

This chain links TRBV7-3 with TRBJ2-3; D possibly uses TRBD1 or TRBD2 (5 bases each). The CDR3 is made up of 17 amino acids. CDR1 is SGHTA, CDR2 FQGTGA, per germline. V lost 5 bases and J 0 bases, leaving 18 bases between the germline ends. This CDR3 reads CASSKQGVFTSTDTQYF. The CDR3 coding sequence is TGTGCCAGCAGCAAGCAGGGAGTTTTCACTAGCACAGATACGCAGTATTTT.